The 23 T cell receptor beta chains below were found in one sample sequenced in a study of graft-versus-host responses after intestinal transplantation. The repertoire was sequenced with immunoSEQ multiplex PCR; TCRdb's copy has only in-frame clones and lacks some. The repertoire includes over 65,000 clones, less than 95% of them detected once, and 7.6% sits in the top ten. No antigen has been identified for these receptors. Sequenced here: unstimulated CD8+ T cells sorted from spleen or lymph node cells, sampled before transplant. These receptor sequences come from a human donor who was the organ donor for an intestinal transplant.

The rearrangement joins TRBV19 to TRBJ2-7, with D possibly matching TRBD2 (7 bases). V lost 9 bases to trimming and J lost 1 base, with 13 bases between them. CDR3 size: 13 residues. Germline V gene data show CDR1 as LNHDA and CDR2 as SQIVND (reference sequence). CDR3: CASLGGTSYEQYF. The CDR3, as DNA: TGTGCCAGCCTCGGGGGGACATCCTACGAGCAGTACTTC. The full variable domain, with the rest looked up from reference TRBV19 and TRBJ2-7, is DGGITQSPKYLFRKEGQNVTLSCEQNLNHDAMYWYRQDPGQGLRLIYYSQIVNDFQKGDIAEGYSVSREKKESFPLTVTSAQKNPTAFYLCASLGGTSYEQYFGPGTRLTVT.

The J gene is TRBJ2-5, the V gene TRBV5-4; D might be TRBD2 (6 bases). Germline-derived CDR1 and CDR2 are SGHNT and YYREEE (reference sequence). The V and J ends lost 7 bases and 0 bases respectively, with 13 bases between them. This CDR3 has 14 residues. The CDR3 DNA reads TGTGCCAGCGGAGATTTAGCGGACCAAGAGACCCAGTACTTC. Its protein product is CASGDLADQETQYF.

V and J are TRBV27 and TRBJ2-5; no reliable D call. The germline V gene has CDR1 MNHEY and CDR2 SMNVEV (reference sequence). V lost 6 bases and J 5 bases, leaving 13 bases between the germline ends. The CDR3 spans 13 residues. DNA of the CDR3: TGTGCCAGCAGAGCCCAGATCAGGGAGACCCAGTACTTC. It codes for CASRAQIRETQYF.

The chain has TRBV5-1 and TRBJ1-1, with D uncertain. Germline CDR1 is SGHRS and CDR2 is YFSETQ. Trimming removed 4 bases at V and 7 bases at J, with 8 bases between. The CDR3 sequence is 11 residues long. The CDR3 DNA reads as TGCGCCAGCAGCAACGAGATTGAAGCTTTCTTT. Amino acids: CASSNEIEAFF.

The chain uses TRBV27 and TRBJ2-5, with TRBD1 matching over 7 bases. With V trimmed by 6 bases and J by 5 bases, 9 bases remained unmatched. CDR3 length equals 14 residues. Germline assignment: CDR1 MNHEY and CDR2 SMNVEV (reference sequence). In DNA, the CDR3 is TGTGCCAGCAGCGCGACAGGGATGCTGGAGACCCAGTACTTC. Translated: CASSATGMLETQYF.

The rearrangement joins TRBV11-2 to TRBJ1-1, with D perhaps matching TRBD1 (6 bases). The CDR3 contains 14 residues. Germline CDR1 is SGHAT and CDR2 is FQNNGV. With 1 base removed from V and 5 bases from J, the gap between germline ends came to 11 bases. CDR3 in amino acids: CASSLVQGWTEAFF. As DNA, the CDR3 is TGTGCCAGCAGCTTAGTACAGGGATGGACTGAAGCTTTCTTT.

The chain joins TRBV2 to TRBJ2-7; TRBD2 aligns across 9 bases. This CDR3 comprises 15 residues. Trimming removed 6 bases from V and 3 bases from J; junction bases left unmatched: 9. Germline CDR1 SNHLY, CDR2 FYNNEI. The CDR3 loop is CASSETSSGIYEQYF. In DNA, the CDR3 is TGTGCCAGCAGCGAGACGTCTAGCGGGATCTACGAGCAGTACTTC.

The rearrangement links TRBV7-9 to TRBJ2-1; D is possibly TRBD1 (6 bases). CDR1 SEHNR and CDR2 FQNEAQ come from the germline V gene (reference sequence). CDR3 length equals 16 residues. Trimming removed 5 bases from V and 3 bases from J, with 17 bases in between. The CDR3 spells CASSQGQMILYNEQFF. The CDR3 region has the DNA TGTGCCAGCAGCCAGGGGCAAATGATCCTCTACAATGAGCAGTTCTTC.

This rearrangement joins TRBV11-3 to TRBJ2-7; D remains ambiguous. The germline V gene has CDR1 SGHNT and CDR2 YENEEA. V lost 1 base and J lost 3, with 10 bases in between. There are 14 residues in the CDR3. CDR3 nucleotide sequence: TGTGCCAGCAGCTTAGTCCACCAGCACTACGAGCAGTACTTC. Protein product: CASSLVHQHYEQYF. The full variable domain, completed using reference TRBV11-3 and TRBJ2-7, is EAGVVQSPRYKIIEKKQPVAFWCNPISGHNTLYWYLQNLGQGPELLIRYENEEAVDDSQLPKDRFSAERLKGVDSTLKIQPAELGDSAVYLCASSLVHQHYEQYFGPGTRLTVT.

This clone showed up just a few times. CDR3 in DNA: TGTGCCAGCAGTCAAGGAGGCACTAATGAAAAACTGTTTTTT. Amino acids: CASSQGGTNEKLFF. The rearrangement links TRBV27 to TRBJ1-4; D remains unclear. The CDR3 has 14 amino acids. Trimming shortened V by 5 bases and J by 2 bases, and 9 bases separated the two germline ends. Per the germline V gene, CDR1 is MNHEY and CDR2 is SMNVEV (reference sequence).

The chain recombines TRBV30 with TRBJ2-1, with 9 bases fitting TRBD2. Germline trimming cut 6 bases from V and 6 bases from J; bases unmatched to any gene: 6. The CDR3 runs 13 residues. Looked up from germline, CDR1 is GTSNPN and CDR2 is SVGIG (reference sequence). The CDR3, as DNA: TGTGCCTGCGACCGCGGGAGGGCCAATGAGCAGTTCTTC. The encoded protein is CACDRGRANEQFF.

This clone was picked up a small number of times. The chain uses TRBV21-1 and TRBJ2-7. TRBV21-1 is a pseudogene segment. CDR3 length equals 12 residues. The CDR3 protein is CASSRPKGGQYF. In DNA form, the CDR3 reads TGTGCCAGCAGTCGTCCTAAGGGGGGGCAGTACTTC.

The chain is built from TRBV28 and TRBJ2-7; TRBD2 matches at 9 bases. CDR1 is MDHEN and CDR2 is SYDVKM in the germline V gene. CDR3 length: 18 residues. V lost 5 bases to trimming and J lost 2 bases; unmatched junction nucleotides: 16. The CDR3 DNA sequence: TGTGCCAGCAGTGCTCGCCCCTCTGGGCTAGCGGGACCCTACGAGCAGTACTTC. As protein: CASSARPSGLAGPYEQYF. The entire variable domain, with the rest obtained from reference TRBV28 and TRBJ2-7, is as follows: DVKVTQSSRYLVKRTGEKVFLECVQDMDHENMFWYRQDPGLGLRLIYFSYDVKMKEKGDIPEGYSVSREKKERFSLILESASTNQTSMYLCASSARPSGLAGPYEQYFGPGTRLTVT.

V gene TRBV28 combines with J gene TRBJ2-6, with 9 positions matching TRBD1. Germline V gene lookup returns CDR1 MDHEN and CDR2 SYDVKM. The junction had 4 bases not matched to a gene; V was cut back by 5 bases and J by 5 bases. This CDR3 region has 15 residues. CDR3 DNA: TGTGCCAGCAGTCTGACAGGGGGTTGGGCCAACGTCCTGACTTTC. Translating gives CASSLTGGWANVLTF.

This clone was recorded once. This chain joins TRBV11-2 and TRBJ1-1; D is ambiguous. Germline CDR1 and CDR2: SGHAT and FQNNGV. Trimming took off 4 bases at V and 1 base at J, with 10 bases between the two ends. This CDR3 region has 14 residues. CDR3 nucleotides: TGTGCCAGCAGCTACTTAACAGCGAACACTGAAGCTTTCTTT. Translation gives CASSYLTANTEAFF.

The V gene is TRBV19, the J gene TRBJ2-7; 9 nucleotides match TRBD1. The V and J ends lost 3 bases and 3 bases, in that order; junction bases with no gene match: 3. The germline CDR1 and CDR2 sequences are LNHDA and SQIVND (reference sequence). The CDR3 totals 14 residues. The CDR3, as DNA: TGTGCCAGTAGTATGGGGACAGGGTTCTACGAGCAGTACTTC. It yields the protein CASSMGTGFYEQYF.

V and J are TRBV7-9 and TRBJ1-4; TRBD1 aligns across 8 bases. With 2 bases clipped from V and 6 bases from J, the junction kept 5 bases outside the gene matches. CDR1 is SEHNR and CDR2 is FQNEAQ in the germline V gene (reference sequence). The CDR3 runs 15 residues. In DNA form, the CDR3 reads TGTGCCAGCAGCTTACTCCTGGACAGGGATGAAAAACTGTTTTTT. This translates into CASSLLLDRDEKLFF. The full variable domain, in which reference TRBV7-9 and TRBJ1-4 provide the parts outside the CDR3, is DTGVSQNPRHKITKRGQNVTFRCDPISEHNRLYWYRQTLGQGPEFLTYFQNEAQLEKSRLLSDRFSAERPKGSFSTLEIQRTEQGDSAMYLCASSLLLDRDEKLFFGSGTQLSVL.

J is TRBJ1-5 and V is TRBV6-1; D gene ambiguous. This CDR3 spans 13 amino acids. The germline V gene encodes CDR1 MNHNS and CDR2 SASEGT. Trimming pared 4 bases from V and 2 bases from J, leaving 6 bases between. For the CDR3, the DNA is TGTGCCAGCAGTGCCCCGGGCAATCAGCCCCAGCATTTT. It is translated as CASSAPGNQPQHF.

The rearrangement joins TRBV4-2 to TRBJ2-2, with TRBD1 as a possible D gene (6 bases). V lost 6 bases and J 9 bases, leaving 14 bases between the germline ends. The CDR3 runs 13 residues. CDR1 LGHNA and CDR2 YNFKEQ come from the germline V gene. CDR3 coding DNA: TGTGCCAGCAGTGACAGGATCTCCCGGGAGCTGTTTTTT. It is translated as CASSDRISRELFF.

V usage is TRBV10-1 and J usage is TRBJ2-5; 10 bases map to TRBD1. The junction had 10 bases not matched to a gene; V was cut back by 3 bases and J by 3 bases. The germline V gene has CDR1 WNHNN and CDR2 SYGVQD (reference sequence). The CDR3 is 17 residues long. The CDR3 loop is CASSESRGQGTEETQYF. Written as DNA, the CDR3 is TGCGCCAGCAGTGAATCAAGGGGACAGGGGACCGAAGAGACCCAGTACTTC.

The chain carries TRBV11-2 and TRBJ2-1; D remains ambiguous. Per the germline V gene, CDR1 is SGHAT and CDR2 is FQNNGV. Deletions cut 1 base from V and 5 bases from J, with 6 bases between. There are 13 residues in the CDR3. CDR3 sequence reads: CASSLVLNNEQFF. CDR3 coding DNA: TGTGCCAGCAGCTTAGTACTCAACAATGAGCAGTTCTTC.

V gene TRBV6-1 combines with J gene TRBJ2-7; D possibly corresponds to TRBD2 (5 bases). The CDR3 length is 15 residues. V gave up 2 bases and J gave up 2 bases, with 13 bases separating them. Germline values: CDR1 MNHNS, CDR2 SASEGT. The CDR3 loop is CASSEYGGPTYEQYF. CDR3 nucleotides: TGTGCCAGCAGTGAATATGGCGGGCCCACCTACGAGCAGTACTTC.

This chain uses TRBV2 with TRBJ2-5, with D perhaps TRBD2 (6 bases). The CDR3 is 16 amino acids. With 2 bases removed from V and 5 bases from J, the gap between germline ends came to 18 bases. CDR1 is SNHLY and CDR2 is FYNNEI in the germline V gene. The CDR3 is CASSELWDSLGETQYF. DNA of the CDR3: TGTGCCAGCAGTGAATTGTGGGACTCCCTCGGGGAGACCCAGTACTTC.